This T cell receptor (beta chain) originates from a study of T cell repertoires in cytomegalovirus infection. Study-wide background: Indicated by public TCR beta signatures were CMV infection and matching HLA type.

Points from the study as a whole: The ex vivo response was dominated by HLA-C-restricted CMV-specific TCR beta clonotypes. Summed frequency of public TCR beta families distinguished CMV carriers with the relevant HLA.

Points on this clonotype: Its antigen is currently unknown.

V was clipped by 1 base and J by 0 bases, with 9 bases between them. In germline, CDR1 is SGHVS, CDR2 FNYEAQ. The CDR3 length is 15 residues. TCRdb redid the calling of the reads with MiXCR, one entry per CDR3 protein. The sample lists nearly 650,000 distinct CDR3 sequences; 20% to 30% were seen once. The source is a human donor in good health (CMV status not recorded). Some clones in this sample may be carry-over from other donors' samples. The chain carries TRBV7-6 and TRBJ1-1, with a weak D call TRBD1 (6 bases). The specimen sequenced was CD8+ T cells from PBMCs. The chain's CDR3 is CASSLGTAMNTEAFF. The DNA of the CDR3 is TGTGCCAGCAGCTTAGGGACAGCCATGAACACTGAAGCTTTCTTT.